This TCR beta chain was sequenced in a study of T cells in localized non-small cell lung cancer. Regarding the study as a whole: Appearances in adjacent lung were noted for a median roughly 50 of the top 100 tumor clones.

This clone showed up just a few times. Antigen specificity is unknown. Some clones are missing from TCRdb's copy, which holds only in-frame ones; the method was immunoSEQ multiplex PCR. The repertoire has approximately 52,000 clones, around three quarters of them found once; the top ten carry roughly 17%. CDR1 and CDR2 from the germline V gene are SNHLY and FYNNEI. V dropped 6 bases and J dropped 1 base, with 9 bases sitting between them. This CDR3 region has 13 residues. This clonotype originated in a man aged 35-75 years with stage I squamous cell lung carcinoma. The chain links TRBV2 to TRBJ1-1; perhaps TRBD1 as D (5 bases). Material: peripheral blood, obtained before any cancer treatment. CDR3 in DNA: TGTGCCAGCAGAGGGACTGAGAACACTGAAGCTTTCTTT. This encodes CASRGTENTEAFF.